This passage covers 12 T cell receptor beta chains from one sample sequenced in a study of identical twins. TCRdb processed the 5' RACE reads anew with MiXCR; each CDR3 protein has one entry. The table has 420,000 or so distinct CDR3 sequences, roughly 20% seen once. The source material was naive T cells sorted from blood. The receptors were sampled from a man aged 45 to 65 in good health.

The chain links TRBV12-3 or TRBV12-4 to TRBJ1-4, with 10 bases matching TRBD1. V dropped 6 bases and J dropped 5; count of bases not matched to a gene: 6. This CDR3 has 15 residues. The CDR3 sequence is CASSPPTGGNEKLFF. The CDR3 bases are TGTGCCAGCAGCCCTCCGACAGGGGGCAATGAAAAACTGTTTTTT.

The CDR3 nucleotides read TGCGCCAGCAGCAATGACTACTTCCTCACAGATACGCAGTATTTT. It encodes CASSNDYFLTDTQYF. This chain uses TRBV4-3 with TRBJ2-3, with a possible D match to TRBD2 (5 bases). The CDR3 has 15 amino acids. The germline gives CDR1 LGHNA, CDR2 YSLEER. With 5 bases removed from V and 2 bases from J, the gap between germline ends came to 14 bases.

This clonotype was counted a few times. The genes are TRBV30 and TRBJ2-4, with 10 nucleotides matching TRBD1. V gave up 0 bases and J gave up 1 base; unmatched junction bases: 12. This CDR3 is 19 amino acids long. Germline CDR1 GTSNPN, CDR2 SVGIG (reference sequence). The CDR3 DNA follows: TGTGCCTGGAGTGTAGTACGGACAGGGGGTGAAGGGGCCAAAAACATTCAGTACTTC. Its translation: CAWSVVRTGGEGAKNIQYF.

The V call is TRBV5-6, the J call TRBJ2-7, with 11 bases that match TRBD2. The germline gives CDR1 SGHDT, CDR2 YYEEEE. The CDR3 runs to 16 residues. Germline trimming cut 2 bases from V and 5 bases from J; bases unmatched to any gene: 9. This CDR3 is CASSFWSSGRLDEQYF. Written as DNA, the CDR3 is TGTGCCAGCAGCTTTTGGTCTAGCGGGAGGTTGGACGAGCAGTACTTC.

V is TRBV15 and J is TRBJ2-5; possible D gene TRBD1, 5 bases. Germline loops: CDR1 LNHNV, CDR2 YYDKDF (reference sequence). This CDR3 has 14 amino acids. The ends were cut back, 2 bases at V and 1 base at J, with 8 bases in the middle. The CDR3 sequence is CATSRSTAQETQYF. For the CDR3, the DNA is TGTGCCACCAGCAGATCGACAGCCCAAGAGACCCAGTACTTC.

The rearrangement joins TRBV6-4 to TRBJ2-7, with no clear D. The CDR3 is made up of 16 amino acids. Trimming cost V 3 bases and J 5 bases, with 20 bases left between them. Germline-derived CDR1 and CDR2 are MRHNA and SNTAGT. The CDR3 region is CASSEVAPDYPHEQYF. CDR3 nucleotide sequence: TGTGCCAGCAGTGAAGTAGCACCTGATTATCCCCACGAGCAGTACTTC.

In DNA, the CDR3 is TGTGCCAGCAGTGTTTTTGGGACAGGGGCTTCTGAGCAGTTCTTC. Translated: CASSVFGTGASEQFF. This chain joins TRBV6-1 and TRBJ2-1, with TRBD1 identical over 10 bases. After removal of 4 bases from V and 9 bases from J, the junction contained 9 bases not matched to a gene. The CDR3 has 15 residues. In germline, CDR1 is MNHNS, CDR2 SASEGT.

As DNA, the CDR3 is TGCAGTGCTAGAGACATGACAGGGAGCTCCTACGAGCAGTACTTC. Encoded protein: CSARDMTGSSYEQYF. V and J are TRBV20-1 and TRBJ2-7; the match to TRBD1 covers 7 bases. The ends lost 0 bases at V and 0 bases at J; junction bases unmatched: 5. The CDR3 is 15 amino acids. In germline, CDR1 is DFQATT, CDR2 SNEGSKA (reference sequence).

The chain couples TRBV6-2 or TRBV6-3 to TRBJ2-7, with TRBD1 matching over 7 bases. CDR3 length equals 15 residues. V shed 4 bases, J shed 1 base, and the junction held 7 bases outside the gene matches. The germline V gene encodes CDR1 MNHEY and CDR2 SVGEGT. CDR3 bases: TGTGCCAGCAGTTCCATTGACAGGGCTTCCTACGAGCAGTACTTC. Encoded protein: CASSSIDRASYEQYF.

This clonotype showed up just a few times. In nucleotides, the CDR3 is TGCAGCGCCGTACTTGGGACAGAACACTACGAGCAGTACTTC. It is translated as CSAVLGTEHYEQYF. The V call is TRBV29-1, the J call TRBJ2-7, with 7 bases that match TRBD1. CDR1 is SQVTM, CDR2 ANQGSEA, per germline. The CDR3 runs to 14 residues. The V segment lost 7 bases and the J segment 3 bases; nucleotides outside the gene matches: 12.

Ten or more counts support this clonotype. The chain has TRBV7-2 and TRBJ2-3; 7 bases line up with TRBD2. The CDR3 runs 15 residues. V lost 6 bases to trimming and J lost 5 bases; unmatched junction nucleotides: 11. Per the germline V gene, CDR1 is SGHTA and CDR2 is FQGNSA. CDR3 bases: TGTGCCAGCAGACTAGCGTCCCTAGGGGTAGATACGCAGTATTTT. It encodes CASRLASLGVDTQYF.

This clonotype was counted between two and nine times. The chain is built from TRBV20-1 and TRBJ2-1, with unresolved D. The CDR3 extends over 15 amino acids. CDR1 is DFQATT and CDR2 is SNEGSKA in the germline V gene (reference sequence). Trimming left V 0 bases short and J 4 bases short, with 13 bases between. CDR3 in DNA: TGCAGTGCTAGAGATCTGGGAAGCGTTTACAATGAGCAGTTCTTC. Encoded protein: CSARDLGSVYNEQFF.